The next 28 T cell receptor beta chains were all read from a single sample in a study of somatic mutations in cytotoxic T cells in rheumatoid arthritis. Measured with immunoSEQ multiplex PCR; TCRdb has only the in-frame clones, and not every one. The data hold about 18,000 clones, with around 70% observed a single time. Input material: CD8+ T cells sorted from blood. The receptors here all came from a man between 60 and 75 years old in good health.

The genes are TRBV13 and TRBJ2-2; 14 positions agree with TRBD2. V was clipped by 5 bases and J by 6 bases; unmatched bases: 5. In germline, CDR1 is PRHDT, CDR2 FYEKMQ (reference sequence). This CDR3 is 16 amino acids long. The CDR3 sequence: CASSAGLAGGPGELFF. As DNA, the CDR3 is TGTGCCAGCAGCGCCGGACTAGCGGGGGGCCCCGGGGAGCTGTTTTTT.

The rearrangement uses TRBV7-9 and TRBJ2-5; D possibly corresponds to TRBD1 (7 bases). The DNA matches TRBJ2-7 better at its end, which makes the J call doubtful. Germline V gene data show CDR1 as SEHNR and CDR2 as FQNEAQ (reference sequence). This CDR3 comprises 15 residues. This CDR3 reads CASSSPRGDRHEQYF. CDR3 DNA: TGTGCCAGCAGCTCACCCAGGGGGGATCGCCACGAGCAGTACTTC.

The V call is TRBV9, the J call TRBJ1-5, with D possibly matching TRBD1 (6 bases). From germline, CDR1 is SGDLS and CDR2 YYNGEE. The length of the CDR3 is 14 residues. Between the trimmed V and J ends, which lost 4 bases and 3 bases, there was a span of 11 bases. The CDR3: CASSRGQNNQPQHF. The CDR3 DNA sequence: TGTGCCAGCAGCAGGGGACAAAACAATCAGCCCCAGCATTTT.

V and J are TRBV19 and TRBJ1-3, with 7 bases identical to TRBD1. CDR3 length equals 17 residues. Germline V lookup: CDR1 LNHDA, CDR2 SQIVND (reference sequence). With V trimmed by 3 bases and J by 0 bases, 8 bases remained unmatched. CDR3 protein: CASSMPGQIFSGNTIYF. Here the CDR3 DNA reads TGTGCCAGTAGTATGCCGGGACAGATTTTCTCTGGAAACACCATATATTTT.

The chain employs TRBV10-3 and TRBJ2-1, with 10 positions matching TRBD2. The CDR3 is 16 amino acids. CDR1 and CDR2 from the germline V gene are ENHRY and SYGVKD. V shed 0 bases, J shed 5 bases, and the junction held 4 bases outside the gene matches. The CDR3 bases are TGTGCCATCAGTGAGTCTGTTAGCGGGGGGAACAATGAGCAGTTCTTC. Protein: CAISESVSGGNNEQFF.

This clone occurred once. In DNA, the CDR3 is TGCGCCAGCAGCTTGGCTGTAAACACCGGGGAGCTGTTTTTT. It yields the protein CASSLAVNTGELFF. J is TRBJ2-2 and V is TRBV5-1; D is uncertain. CDR1 and CDR2 (germline): SGHRS, YFSETQ. This CDR3 contains 14 residues. Trimming took 0 bases from V and 2 from J, leaving 5 bases between them.

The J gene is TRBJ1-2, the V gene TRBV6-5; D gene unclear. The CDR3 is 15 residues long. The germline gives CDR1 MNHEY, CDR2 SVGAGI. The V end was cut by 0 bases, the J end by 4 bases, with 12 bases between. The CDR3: CASSYSTGGFYGYTF. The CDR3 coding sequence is TGTGCCAGCAGTTACTCGACCGGAGGCTTCTATGGCTACACCTTC.

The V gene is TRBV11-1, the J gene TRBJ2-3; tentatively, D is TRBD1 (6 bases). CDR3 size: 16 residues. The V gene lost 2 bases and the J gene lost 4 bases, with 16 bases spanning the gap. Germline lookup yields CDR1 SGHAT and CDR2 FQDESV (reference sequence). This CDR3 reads CASSLTVSRTADTQYF. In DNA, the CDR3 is TGTGCCAGCAGCTTAACTGTCTCGAGGACAGCAGATACGCAGTATTTT.

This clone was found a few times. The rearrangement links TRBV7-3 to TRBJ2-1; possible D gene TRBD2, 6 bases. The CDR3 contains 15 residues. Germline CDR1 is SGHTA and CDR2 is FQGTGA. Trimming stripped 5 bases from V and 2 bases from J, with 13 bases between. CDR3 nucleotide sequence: TGTGCCAGCAGCCCCGGCGGGACCCCCTACAATGAGCAGTTCTTC. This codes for CASSPGGTPYNEQFF. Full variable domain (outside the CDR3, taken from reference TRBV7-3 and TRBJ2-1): GAGVSQTPSNKVTEKGKYVELRCDPISGHTALYWYRQSLGQGPEFLIYFQGTGAADDSGLPNDRFFAVRPEGSVSTLKIQRTERGDSAVYLCASSPGGTPYNEQFFGPGTRLTVL.

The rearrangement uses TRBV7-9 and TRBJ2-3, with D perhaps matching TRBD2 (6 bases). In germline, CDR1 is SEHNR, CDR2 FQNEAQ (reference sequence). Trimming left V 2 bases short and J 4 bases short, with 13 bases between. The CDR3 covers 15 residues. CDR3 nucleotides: TGTGCCAGCAGCTTACAATTTTGGGGGGCAGATACGCAGTATTTT. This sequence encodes CASSLQFWGADTQYF.

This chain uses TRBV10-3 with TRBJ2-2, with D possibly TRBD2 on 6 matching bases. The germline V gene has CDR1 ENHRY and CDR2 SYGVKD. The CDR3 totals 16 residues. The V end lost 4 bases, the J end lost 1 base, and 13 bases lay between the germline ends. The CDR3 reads CAISVTGGRNTGELFF. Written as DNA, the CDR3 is TGTGCCATCAGTGTTACCGGGGGTAGGAACACCGGGGAGCTGTTTTTT.

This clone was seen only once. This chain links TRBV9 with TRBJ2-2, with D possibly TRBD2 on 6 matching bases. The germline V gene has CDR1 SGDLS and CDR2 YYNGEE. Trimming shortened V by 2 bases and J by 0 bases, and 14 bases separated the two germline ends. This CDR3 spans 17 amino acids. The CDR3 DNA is TGTGCCAGCAGCGTTCCCCATAGCGGCCCGAACACCGGGGAGCTGTTTTTT. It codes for CASSVPHSGPNTGELFF.

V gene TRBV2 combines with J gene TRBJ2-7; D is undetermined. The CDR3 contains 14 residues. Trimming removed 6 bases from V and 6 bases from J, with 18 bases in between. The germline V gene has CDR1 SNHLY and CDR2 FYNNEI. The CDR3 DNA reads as TGTGCCAGCAGCTCGAGCTATTCCACCTCCGAGCAGTACTTC. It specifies CASSSSYSTSEQYF. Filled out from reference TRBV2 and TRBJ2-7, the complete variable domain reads EPEVTQTPSHQVTQMGQEVILRCVPISNHLYFYWYRQILGQKVEFLVSFYNNEISEKSEIFDDQFSVERPDGSNFTLKIRSTKLEDSAMYFCASSSSYSTSEQYFGPGTRLTVT.

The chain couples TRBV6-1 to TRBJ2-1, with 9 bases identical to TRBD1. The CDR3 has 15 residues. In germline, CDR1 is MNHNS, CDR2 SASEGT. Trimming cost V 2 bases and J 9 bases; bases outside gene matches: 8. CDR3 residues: CASSEYGTGIGEQFF. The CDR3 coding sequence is TGTGCCAGCAGTGAATATGGGACAGGGATCGGTGAGCAGTTCTTC.

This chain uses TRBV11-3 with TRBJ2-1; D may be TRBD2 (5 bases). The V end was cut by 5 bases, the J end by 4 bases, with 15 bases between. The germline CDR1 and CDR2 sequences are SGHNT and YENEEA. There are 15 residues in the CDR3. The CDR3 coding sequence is TGTGCCAGCAGCCCATCTTCAGCGGAATACAATGAGCAGTTCTTC. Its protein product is CASSPSSAEYNEQFF.

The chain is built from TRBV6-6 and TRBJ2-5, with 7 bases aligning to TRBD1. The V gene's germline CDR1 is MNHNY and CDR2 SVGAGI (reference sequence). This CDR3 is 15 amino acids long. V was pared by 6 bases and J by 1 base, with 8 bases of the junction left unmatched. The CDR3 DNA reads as TGTGCCAGCAGCCAGAGCCGGGACAGCCAAGAGACCCAGTACTTC. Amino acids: CASSQSRDSQETQYF.

The CDR3: CASSLHLYSGRGTDTQYF. The CDR3 bases are TGTGCCAGCAGCCTCCACCTCTATAGCGGGAGGGGCACAGATACGCAGTATTTT. This chain joins TRBV9 and TRBJ2-3; 11 nucleotides match TRBD2. The CDR3 sequence is 18 residues long. Germline-derived CDR1 and CDR2 are SGDLS and YYNGEE. After removal of 4 bases from V and 1 base from J, the junction contained 11 bases not matched to a gene.

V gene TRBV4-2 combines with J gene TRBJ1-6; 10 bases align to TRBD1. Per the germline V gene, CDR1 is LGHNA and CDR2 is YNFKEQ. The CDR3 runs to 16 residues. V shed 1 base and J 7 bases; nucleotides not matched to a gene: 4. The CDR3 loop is CASSQVGTGANSPLHF. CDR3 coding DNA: TGTGCCAGCAGCCAAGTTGGGACAGGGGCAAATTCACCCCTCCACTTT.

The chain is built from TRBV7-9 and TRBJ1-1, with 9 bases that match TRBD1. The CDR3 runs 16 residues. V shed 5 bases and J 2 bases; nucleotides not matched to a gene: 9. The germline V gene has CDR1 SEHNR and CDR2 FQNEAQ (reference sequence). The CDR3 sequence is CASSRGQGHINTEAFF. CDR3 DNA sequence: TGTGCCAGCAGCAGGGGACAGGGCCATATAAACACTGAAGCTTTCTTT.

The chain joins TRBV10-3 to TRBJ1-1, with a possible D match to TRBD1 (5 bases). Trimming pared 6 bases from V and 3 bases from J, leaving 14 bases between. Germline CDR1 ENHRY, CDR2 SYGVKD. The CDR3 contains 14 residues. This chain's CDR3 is CAISRGLRDTEAFF. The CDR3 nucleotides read TGTGCCATCAGCCGGGGGTTGAGGGACACTGAAGCTTTCTTT.

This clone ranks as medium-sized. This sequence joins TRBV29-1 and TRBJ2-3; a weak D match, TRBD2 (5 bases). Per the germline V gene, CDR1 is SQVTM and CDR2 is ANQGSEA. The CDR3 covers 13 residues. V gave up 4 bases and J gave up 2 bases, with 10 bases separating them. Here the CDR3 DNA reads TGCAGCGTTGGTGACGGGGTCACAGATACGCAGTATTTT. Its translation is CSVGDGVTDTQYF.

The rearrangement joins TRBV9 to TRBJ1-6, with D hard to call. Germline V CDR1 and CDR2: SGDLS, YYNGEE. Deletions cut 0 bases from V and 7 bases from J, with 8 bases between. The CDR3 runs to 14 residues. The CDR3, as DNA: TGTGCCAGCAGCGTAGGGGGAGAGAATTCACCCCTCCACTTT. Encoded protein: CASSVGGENSPLHF.

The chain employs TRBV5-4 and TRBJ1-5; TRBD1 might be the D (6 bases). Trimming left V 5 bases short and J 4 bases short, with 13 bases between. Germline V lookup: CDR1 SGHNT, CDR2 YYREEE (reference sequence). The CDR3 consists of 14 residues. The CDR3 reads CASRPGVGNQPQHF. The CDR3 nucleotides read TGTGCCAGCAGGCCAGGGGTGGGAAATCAGCCCCAGCATTTT.

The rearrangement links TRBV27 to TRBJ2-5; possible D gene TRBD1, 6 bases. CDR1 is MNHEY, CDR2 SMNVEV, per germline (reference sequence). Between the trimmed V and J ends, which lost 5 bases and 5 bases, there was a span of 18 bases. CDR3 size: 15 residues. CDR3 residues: CASSGDGTPTETQYF. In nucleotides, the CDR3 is TGTGCCAGCAGTGGGGACGGGACACCCACGGAGACCCAGTACTTC.

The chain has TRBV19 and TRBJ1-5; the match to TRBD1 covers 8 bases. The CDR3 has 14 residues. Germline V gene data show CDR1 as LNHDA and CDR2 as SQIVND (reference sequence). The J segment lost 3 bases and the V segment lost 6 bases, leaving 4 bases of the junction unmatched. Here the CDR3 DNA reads TGTGCCAGTAGGCACAGGGGGATCAATCAGCCCCAGCATTTT. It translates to CASRHRGINQPQHF.

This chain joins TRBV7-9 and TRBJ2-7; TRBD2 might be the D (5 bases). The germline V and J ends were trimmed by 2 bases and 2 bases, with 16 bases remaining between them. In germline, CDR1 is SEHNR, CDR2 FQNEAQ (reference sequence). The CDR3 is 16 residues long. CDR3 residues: CASSLFSFGVPYEQYF. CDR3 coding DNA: TGTGCCAGCAGCTTATTTAGTTTCGGGGTTCCCTACGAGCAGTACTTC.

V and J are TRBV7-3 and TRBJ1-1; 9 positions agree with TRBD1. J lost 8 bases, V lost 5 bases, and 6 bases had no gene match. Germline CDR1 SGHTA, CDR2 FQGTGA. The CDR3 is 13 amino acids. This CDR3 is CASSLDRGEEAFF. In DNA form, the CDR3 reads TGTGCCAGCAGCCTGGACAGGGGCGAAGAAGCTTTCTTT.

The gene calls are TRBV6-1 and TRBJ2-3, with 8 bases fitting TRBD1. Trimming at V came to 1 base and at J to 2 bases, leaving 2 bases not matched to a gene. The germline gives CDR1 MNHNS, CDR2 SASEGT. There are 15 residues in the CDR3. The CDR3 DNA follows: TGTGCCAGCAGTGAAGGGACAGGGCACACAGATACGCAGTATTTT. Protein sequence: CASSEGTGHTDTQYF.